This TCR beta chain was identified in a study of T cell responses to AZD1222 COVID-19 vaccine. Study-level points and caveats: Two AZD1222 administrations were followed by greater Spike-specific TCR breadth and depth. Spike was spanned by vaccine-associated CD4 TCRs, with dominance at 160-218 and 743-854. Repertoire samples came only from after the peak T cell response.

To note about this clone: The target antigen is unknown.

Profiled with immunoSEQ multiplex PCR; TCRdb holds only in-frame clones, not every one. The table records roughly 40,000 clones, approximately 88% of them present only once. CDR1 SGHNT and CDR2 YYREEE come from the germline V gene (reference sequence). There are 17 residues in the CDR3. The V segment lost 4 bases and the J segment 5 bases; nucleotides outside the gene matches: 7. Whether given at about 4 or about 12 weeks, second doses were pooled. The chain couples TRBV5-4 to TRBJ2-2, with TRBD2 matching over 14 bases. Sequenced here: peripheral blood, sampled 28 days after the second AZD1222 dose. The source is an adult who received the AZD1222 COVID-19 vaccine. The CDR3 spells CASSGSGLAGGTGELFF. CDR3 DNA: TGTGCCAGCAGCGGCTCAGGACTAGCGGGGGGAACCGGGGAGCTGTTTTTT.